This TCR beta chain appears in the sequencing data of a study of shared clonotypes between healthy human individuals (dated by TCRdb to 2018 to 2020). Regarding the study in general: Two women and a few men aged 18 to 49 years were included in the cohort. For each donor, CD4 naive and CD4 memory were each given three plates, CD8 naive was given two plates, and CD8 memory was given one plate. Each donor's leukapheresis produced roughly between about 0.8 and 8.9 billion PBMCs. To estimate repertoire size and how much clonotype sharing occurs between individuals, the study deeply sequenced the blood TCR repertoires of several healthy adults. To increase sequencing depth and limit assay-specific biases, different laboratories used diverse techniques to prepare libraries and sequence TCR repertoires.

Overall study results and their limits: Pairwise subsampling led to the expectation that sequencing depth would affect the degree of clonotype sharing among donors. Rarefaction of sorted-subset datasets indicated incomplete sequencing despite the large sequencing depth. Sharing across several donors was observed for 4.5% to 6.5% of naive CD4, 3% to 4% of naive CD8, roughly 2.4% of memory CD4, and less than 0.45% of memory CD8 clonotypes. Larger estimated clonotype richness was generally found for naive subsets than for memory subsets. Compared with non-shared clonotypes, the clonotypes found in all four sorted-subset donors had higher generation probabilities. The genetic and exposure-history diversity represented was limited by the small number of donors. Sampling was restricted to blood, and TCR repertoires in tissues likely differ from the TCR repertoires found in blood.

There are 11 amino acids in the CDR3, from cysteine to phenylalanine inclusive. The kept DNA is CDR3 alone, 33 bases in frame from the first base. Looking up the germline V gene yields CDR1 SQVTM and CDR2 ANQGSEA. Relative to germline, V is 6 bases shorter and J is 7 bases shorter, with 13 bases between their ends. TCR CDR3 regions were amplified from genomic DNA by multiplex PCR using the deep immunoSEQ assay. Extracted genomic DNA from each cell subset was distributed evenly across all wells of several immunoSEQ 96-well plates, and each plate was treated as a replicate. For sorted subsets, 200 to 250 ng of genomic DNA, equivalent to some 30,000 T cell genomes, went into each replicate PCR. Purified libraries were measured with a Qubit 3.0 fluorometer, size-checked on a Bioanalyzer 2100, and measured again with the KAPA Library Quantification kit. Every immunoSEQ 96-well plate was sequenced on a dedicated single-read 150-cycle Illumina NextSeq 550 flow cell. As for the authors' bioinformatics: Because the immunoSEQ output included only junctional sequences and no quality scores, the filtering could not be the same as the filtering used for full-length reads. Sequences were annotated with PyIR, a Python wrapper for IgBLAST v1.9, using IMGT germline references to assign V/J genes and CDR3. Reads were filtered out if the reads had weak V/J assignments (E-value above 1e-6), no CDR3, stop codons, out-of-frame junctions, or ambiguous translated residues. V3J clonotypes were defined by identical inferred V gene, J gene, and CDR3 amino acid sequence. Percentage overlap between repertoires was calculated by dividing the number of shared unique clonotypes by the size of the smaller repertoire. Three approaches were used to assess repertoire richness: RTK rarefaction, the Chao1 estimator, and Recon v2.1 estimates of unobserved clonotypes. Generation probabilities were computed with OLGA for all TCRbeta clonotypes obtained by the gDNA method from four donors. TCRdb provides this immuneACCESS table in a form limited to in-frame rearrangements. Some clones are lacking; in checked studies, under half of them reflect an unresolved V gene, and why the rest are absent is not known. Clonal size and the V and J genes are those of that table, whereas D and trimming came from the DNA. This sample gives 1.5 million to 2.5 million clones in total; about 95% of them show up just once. The top ten hold approximately 1.2% of the sample.

For the CD8 naive samples, CD45RO-negative cells were positively selected for CCR7, yielding a CD45RA+CCR7+ population from which TemRA cells were excluded. The donors were healthy, HIV-negative adults with no recently reported acute infections or vaccinations. Every donor was a Caucasian adult residing in Nashville, Tennessee, USA. Blood was collected by leukapheresis, and PBMCs were isolated by Ficoll-Histopaque density gradient centrifugation and then cryopreserved in liquid nitrogen vapor phase. Analytical flow cytometry was used to check the purity and quantity of each magnetically sorted T cell population. Genomic DNA was isolated from each sorted fraction and quantified by UV absorbance on a Nanodrop 2000c. Of note for this clone: Its antigen has not been determined. No base quality information exists; no much larger clone differs at one position.

The chain was built from TRBV29-1 and TRBJ2-7, and possibly TRBD1, on 6 matching bases. Sequencing was carried out using naive CD8+ T cells sorted from blood. The cell subset or site label, as the study defines it: CD45RA+CCR7+. The clonotype originates from a young man in good health. The CDR3 corresponds to CSVNRAGEQYF. The DNA sequence is TGCAGCGTGAACAGGGCAGGGGAGCAGTACTTC.